Listed below are T cell receptor beta chains from one sample, sequenced in a study of OX40 agonist ivuxolimab in advanced cancers. The table came from immunoSEQ multiplex PCR; TCRdb's copy has only in-frame clones and leaves some out. The table includes more than 25,000 clones, around 82% detected once. The specimen was CD4+ or CD8+ T cells sorted from blood, collected in a trial of the OX40 agonist ivuxolimab. These receptors came from an adult with an advanced solid tumor such as melanoma, head and neck, liver or kidney cancer. Both conserved end residues are part of each CDR3. D genes are given only for firm matches. Where a row states a size, it is once, few, many or the class of an expanded clone; other rows omit it.

CDR3 protein,CDR3 DNA,V gene,D gene,J gene,clone size
CSVEGDREDTEAFF,TGCAGCGTTGAAGGGGACAGGGAGGACACTGAAGCTTTCTTT,TRBV29-1,TRBD1,TRBJ1-1,.
CASSPVRGRRSYNEQFF,TGTGCCAGCAGCCCCGTCAGGGGTCGACGCTCCTACAATGAGCAGTTCTTC,TRBV7-9,.,TRBJ2-1,.
CASSPGGQGNTEAFF,TGTGCCAGCAGCCCAGGGGGACAGGGGAACACTGAAGCTTTCTTT,TRBV13,TRBD1,TRBJ1-1,.
CASSLQSGEYSGNTIYF,TGCGCCAGCAGCTTGCAGTCAGGGGAGTACTCTGGAAACACCATATATTTT,TRBV5-1,.,TRBJ1-3,.
CASSVPQPRTEAFF,TGTGCCAGCAGTGTTCCCCAACCCAGGACTGAAGCTTTCTTT,TRBV2,.,TRBJ1-1,few
CASSVTGTQAGNTEAFF,TGTGCCAGCAGCGTCACCGGGACCCAAGCAGGGAACACTGAAGCTTTCTTT,TRBV7-6,.,TRBJ1-1,.
CASSYSRDPYNEQFF,TGTGCCAGCAGTTACTCCCGGGACCCCTACAATGAGCAGTTCTTC,TRBV6-5,.,TRBJ2-1,.
CASSIQGVQAFF,TGTGCCAGTAGTATACAGGGGGTGCAGGCTTTCTTT,TRBV19,TRBD1,TRBJ1-1,few
CASRSDRGTEAFF,TGTGCCAGCAGATCGGACAGGGGCACTGAAGCTTTCTTT,TRBV25-1,TRBD1,TRBJ1-1,.
CASSLLAGPGDEQFF,TGTGCCAGTAGTCTTCTAGCGGGGCCGGGCGATGAGCAGTTCTTC,TRBV19,TRBD2,TRBJ2-1,.
CASSPGSTNTGELFF,TGTGCCAGCTCACCCGGGTCAACGAACACCGGGGAGCTGTTTTTT,TRBV18,.,TRBJ2-2,.
CASSSGTGNTEAFF,TGCGCCAGCAGCTCCGGGACAGGGAACACTGAAGCTTTCTTT,TRBV5-1,TRBD1,TRBJ1-1,.
CASSSGTGVQPQHF,TGTGCCAGCAGCTCCGGGACAGGGGTGCAGCCCCAGCATTTT,TRBV2,TRBD1,TRBJ1-5,.
CASSRDRILDNEQFF,TGTGCCAGCAGTCGAGACAGGATCCTCGACAATGAGCAGTTCTTC,TRBV6-1,.,TRBJ2-1,.
CASSSGSSYNSPLHF,TGTGCCAGCAGTTCGGGGAGCTCCTATAATTCACCCCTCCACTTT,TRBV27,.,TRBJ1-6,.
CASTPAGGRGNTEAFF,TGTGCCAGCACCCCGGCAGGGGGTCGGGGCAACACTGAAGCTTTCTTT,TRBV28,TRBD1,TRBJ1-1,.
CASSNDRGSTGELFF,TGTGCCAGCAGCAACGACAGGGGGTCGACCGGGGAGCTGTTTTTT,TRBV27,TRBD1,TRBJ2-2,.
CASSPWTALVPFGYTF,TGTGCCAGCAGCCCGTGGACTGCATTAGTTCCTTTTGGCTACACCTTC,TRBV5-4,.,TRBJ1-2,.
CASSPGNTEAFF,TGTGCCAGCAGCCCTGGCAACACTGAAGCTTTCTTT,TRBV5-6,.,TRBJ1-1,medium-sized
CASSQGLAVYEQYF,TGCGCCAGCAGCCAAGGTCTAGCGGTCTACGAGCAGTACTTC,TRBV4-1,TRBD2,TRBJ2-7,.
CASSVGDGLSQPQHF,TGTGCCAGCAGCGTAGGGGACGGCTTATCTCAGCCCCAGCATTTT,TRBV9,.,TRBJ1-5,.
CASSDGVRTNEKLFF,TGTGCCAGCAGTGATGGGGTCAGAACTAATGAAAAACTGTTTTTT,TRBV6-1,.,TRBJ1-4,.
CASSLEGTDTQYF,TGTGCCAGCAGCTTAGAGGGCACAGATACGCAGTATTTT,TRBV7-7,.,TRBJ2-3,.
CASSETSGDKNEQFF,TGTGCCAGCAGTGAAACTAGTGGGGACAAGAATGAGCAGTTCTTC,TRBV2,.,TRBJ2-1,few
CASRFGEAQETQYF,TGCGCCAGCAGATTTGGGGAGGCCCAAGAGACCCAGTACTTC,TRBV5-1,.,TRBJ2-5,.
CASSVTGGRNSPLHF,TGCGCCAGCAGTGTAACAGGGGGCCGGAATTCACCCCTCCACTTT,TRBV10-2,TRBD1,TRBJ1-6,.
CASSLVAGMNTEAFF,TGCGCCAGCAGCTTGGTGGCAGGGATGAACACTGAAGCTTTCTTT,TRBV5-1,.,TRBJ1-1,few
CASSSPSLYGYTF,TGTGCCAGCAGCTCCCCGTCCCTCTATGGCTACACCTTC,TRBV7-9,.,TRBJ1-2,.
CASSVADGHSGNTIYF,TGTGCCAGCAGCGTAGCGGATGGGCACTCTGGAAACACCATATATTTT,TRBV9,.,TRBJ1-3,.
CASSGLRDYGYGYTF,TGTGCCAGCAGCGGCCTCCGGGACTATGGGTATGGCTACACCTTC,TRBV5-6,.,TRBJ1-2,.